The source of this TCR beta chain is a study of Ad26.COV2.S vaccination and SARS-CoV-2 variants. On the study more broadly: A COV1001 Ad26.COV2.S trial-arm participant provided the sample. The vaccine Ad26.COV2.S was put into the muscle once, or twice with 56 days between.

Documented treatment: roughly 20 received Ad26.COV2.S at low or high dose, single or two shots; about five received placebo; per-sample allocation not given. The study sampled participants on day 63 after the first vaccine or placebo injection. The donor was a Boston adult aged 18-55 years. SARS-CoV-2 spike from the Wuhan strain was encoded by the vaccine, an Ad26 vector. With V trimmed by 6 bases and J by 5 bases, 6 bases remained unmatched. This CDR3 region has 13 residues. In germline, CDR1 is LGHDT, CDR2 YNNKEL (reference sequence). Sequenced by immunoSEQ multiplex PCR; TCRdb stores in-frame clones only, minus some. The data hold hundreds of thousands of clones, with around 87% observed a single time.

The chain uses TRBV3-1 (or the pseudogene TRBV3-2) and TRBJ2-5, with 7 bases identical to TRBD2. This TCR came from a person aged 18-60 years who received the Ad26.COV2.S COVID-19 vaccine or a placebo. This specimen consisted of peripheral blood, obtained in a trial of Ad26.COV2.S vaccine versus placebo. CDR3 protein: CASSSTSRETQYF. CDR3 nucleotide sequence: TGTGCCAGCAGTTCGACTAGCCGGGAGACCCAGTACTTC.